Each of the 15 T cell receptor beta chains below was sequenced from the same sample in a study of blood T cell repertoires in COVID-19. The repertoire was sequenced with immunoSEQ multiplex PCR; TCRdb's copy has only in-frame clones and lacks some. Seen here are roughly 180,000 clones, about 80% observed once, and the top ten hold more than 6.5%. The sample comprised peripheral blood. Source of these receptors: a woman aged 45 to 65 with active or convalescent COVID-19.

The CDR3, as DNA: TGTGCCAGCAGTCCCTCGGGTCGGGCCGGGGAGCTGTTTTTT. Its protein is CASSPSGRAGELFF. The V call is TRBV25-1, the J call TRBJ2-2; unclear D gene. V was pared by 5 bases and J by 6 bases, with 13 bases between. The CDR3 is 14 amino acids. Germline V gene data show CDR1 as MGHDK and CDR2 as SYGVNS. Complete variable domain (other parts from reference TRBV25-1 and TRBJ2-2): EADIYQTPRYLVIGTGKKITLECSQTMGHDKMYWYQQDPGMELHLIHYSYGVNSTEKGDLSSESTVSRIRTEHFPLTLESARPSHTSQYLCASSPSGRAGELFFGEGSRLTVL.

V and J are TRBV23-1 and TRBJ2-7, with 8 bases matching TRBD1. TRBV23-1 is given ORF status, its function remaining uncertain. CDR3 length: 13 amino acids. The junction had 2 bases not matched to a gene; V was cut back by 2 bases and J by 5 bases. Here the CDR3 reads CASSQDRGHEQYF. The CDR3 nucleotides are TGCGCCAGCAGTCAAGACAGGGGTCACGAGCAGTACTTC.

This clone was seen once. The chain couples TRBV6-1 to TRBJ1-4, with TRBD1 matching 7 bases. CDR1 is MNHNS, CDR2 SASEGT, per germline. Losses at the gene ends were 4 bases for V and 0 bases for J; bases not matched to a gene: 14. The CDR3 is made up of 19 amino acids. The chain's CDR3 is CASSAPTGRRAATNEKLFF. The CDR3 coding sequence is TGTGCCAGCAGTGCCCCGACAGGGCGGAGGGCAGCAACTAATGAAAAACTGTTTTTT.

The J gene is TRBJ2-3, the V gene TRBV30; D is possibly TRBD2 (7 bases). The V and J ends lost 3 bases and 0 bases respectively, with 10 bases between them. Per the germline V gene, CDR1 is GTSNPN and CDR2 is SVGIG (reference sequence). The CDR3 has 14 amino acids. CDR3 nucleotides: TGTGCCTGGAGGAGGGGGGGGAGCACAGATACGCAGTATTTT. Translation gives CAWRRGGSTDTQYF.

The CDR3 reads CASSFGGTYNEQFF. The CDR3 DNA reads TGTGCCAGCAGCTTTGGGGGGACCTACAATGAGCAGTTCTTC. The genes are TRBV11-1 and TRBJ2-1, with a tentative D call TRBD2 (6 bases). The germline V gene has CDR1 SGHAT and CDR2 FQDESV (reference sequence). The CDR3 is 14 amino acids. V shed 3 bases and J shed 2 bases, with 8 bases lying between them.

On this clone itself: The identical CDR3 is also encoded by other nucleotide sequences in the sample. The chain is built from TRBV7-8 and TRBJ1-3; D gene uncertain. The CDR3 loop spans 15 amino acids. The V gene lost 1 base and the J gene lost 0 bases, with 7 bases spanning the gap. CDR1 is SGHVS and CDR2 is FQNEAQ in the germline V gene. CDR3 in DNA: TGTGCCAGCAGCTTAGGTAGAAGCTCTGGAAACACCATATATTTT. Its translation: CASSLGRSSGNTIYF.

V gene TRBV18 combines with J gene TRBJ1-1; no clear D. Germline CDR1 is KGHSH and CDR2 is LQKENI. The CDR3 spans 15 residues. The V end lost 4 bases, the J end lost 1 base, and 13 bases lay between the germline ends. The CDR3 protein is CASSRYTVQNTEAFF. In DNA form, the CDR3 reads TGTGCCAGCTCACGATACACAGTTCAGAACACTGAAGCTTTCTTT.

To note about this clone: Other DNA sequences in the sample encode the same CDR3. V usage is TRBV7-2 and J usage is TRBJ1-1; 8 positions agree with TRBD1. The J segment lost 0 bases and the V segment lost 6 bases, leaving 3 bases of the junction unmatched. Germline V gene lookup returns CDR1 SGHTA and CDR2 FQGNSA. The CDR3 extends over 14 amino acids. CDR3 DNA: TGTGCCAGCAGGCCAGGGGGCCTGAACACTGAAGCTTTCTTT. Translated, it gives CASRPGGLNTEAFF.

The chain is built from TRBV5-6 and TRBJ2-5, with 7 nucleotides matching TRBD2. The CDR3 length is 15 residues. With 4 bases clipped from V and 4 bases from J, the junction kept 10 bases outside the gene matches. The germline gives CDR1 SGHDT, CDR2 YYEEEE. The CDR3 loop reads CASSPSGGWGETQYF. The CDR3 nucleotides are TGTGCCAGCAGCCCCTCCGGGGGGTGGGGAGAGACCCAGTACTTC.

This clone appeared a few times. The chain has TRBV30 and TRBJ2-7, with 8 bases matching TRBD1. CDR1 and CDR2 from the germline V gene are GTSNPN and SVGIG (reference sequence). The CDR3 totals 13 residues. Losses at the gene ends were 0 bases for V and 6 bases for J; bases not matched to a gene: 4. The CDR3 DNA sequence: TGTGCCTGGAGTGTTACAGGGGGTCGCGAGCAGTACTTC. Translating gives CAWSVTGGREQYF.

V gene TRBV5-6 combines with J gene TRBJ1-4, with D hard to call. Germline V gene data show CDR1 as SGHDT and CDR2 as YYEEEE. V shed 4 bases and J shed 5 bases, with 6 bases lying between them. This CDR3 region has 12 residues. CDR3 amino acids: CASSKRNEKLFF. Here the CDR3 DNA reads TGTGCCAGCAGCAAGCGGAATGAAAAACTGTTTTTT.

This rearrangement joins TRBV7-2 to TRBJ2-7; D possibly corresponds to TRBD1 (5 bases). Per germline, CDR1 SGHTA and CDR2 FQGNSA. V was clipped by 5 bases and J by 4 bases, with 18 bases between them. The CDR3 totals 15 residues. This chain's CDR3 is CASSAKVGQLYEQYF. CDR3 nucleotide sequence: TGTGCCAGCAGCGCTAAGGTCGGACAACTGTACGAGCAGTACTTC.

This chain uses TRBV9 with TRBJ2-3; a weak D match, TRBD1 (5 bases). V was pared by 0 bases and J by 3 bases, with 14 bases between. There are 16 residues in the CDR3. Germline V lookup: CDR1 SGDLS, CDR2 YYNGEE. In DNA, the CDR3 is TGTGCCAGCAGCGTAGATAGGGTCAGGGCGACAGATACGCAGTATTTT. Its translation is CASSVDRVRATDTQYF. Together with reference TRBV9 and TRBJ2-3, the CDR3 gives the full variable domain: DSGVTQTPKHLITATGQRVTLRCSPRSGDLSVYWYQQSLDQGLQFLIQYYNGEERAKGNILERFSAQQFPDLHSELNLSSLELGDSALYFCASSVDRVRATDTQYFGPGTRLTVL.

This clone was counted between two and nine times. This rearrangement joins TRBV30 to TRBJ1-5; maybe TRBD1 (5 bases). V was shortened by 1 base and J by 2 bases, with 12 bases between the two germline ends. The CDR3 spans 15 residues. In germline, CDR1 is GTSNPN, CDR2 SVGIG (reference sequence). As DNA, the CDR3 is TGTGCCTGGAGTGGCGGGGGGTTAGGCAATCAGCCCCAGCATTTT. Its translation is CAWSGGGLGNQPQHF.

This chain links TRBV5-4 with TRBJ2-3; 13 bases agree with TRBD2. The CDR3 totals 16 residues. The V and J ends lost 4 bases and 5 bases, in that order; junction bases with no gene match: 7. The germline gives CDR1 SGHNT, CDR2 YYREEE (reference sequence). The CDR3 DNA reads as TGTGCCAGCAGCCCTCGACTAGCGGGGGGAATAGATACGCAGTATTTT. Its protein is CASSPRLAGGIDTQYF.